This T cell receptor (beta chain) was obtained from a study of blood T cell repertoires in COVID-19. On the study more broadly: The United States, Italy and Spain supplied acute and convalescent COVID-19 samples. The cDNA or gDNA used as material had been derived from T cells, B-cell-depleted T cells, or PBMCs.

Source study methods: Estimated nucleated cell counts came from reference gene primer amplification. Method: immunoSEQ multiplex PCR; TCRdb's copy keeps in-frame clones and lacks some. The V and J calls and clone size were taken over from that table, and D and trimming were inferred from the DNA. Seen here are roughly 110,000 clones, more than 75% observed once, and the top ten hold 3% to 3.5%. This clone occurred once. The CDR3 spans 13 residues. The germline CDR1 and CDR2 sequences are SGHKS and YYEKEE (reference sequence). V shed 4 bases and J shed 0 bases, with 6 bases lying between them. This chain links TRBV5-5 with TRBJ2-3; D is undetermined. Sequenced: peripheral blood. The TCR originated in a man between 40 and 49 years old with acute or convalescent COVID-19. The CDR3 nucleotides are TGTGCCAGCAGCCCAATCAGCACAGATACGCAGTATTTT. Amino acids: CASSPISTDTQYF.